A single sample gave rise to the 17 T cell receptor beta chains below, sequenced in a study of cytomegalovirus exposure and HLA in healthy donors (dated by TCRdb to the late 2010s). The protocol used for the library was the immunoSEQ multiplex PCR assay. For the multiplex PCR, a mixture combining 60 forward primers for TCR Vbeta segments and 13 reverse primers for TCR Jbeta segments was used. As stored in TCRdb, this immuneACCESS dataset retains in-frame rearrangements with V and J assigned. A fraction of the clones does not appear; measured against another copy, unresolved V genes explain less than half of the discrepancy, and the remainder lacks a known reason. The sample has about 200,000 clones on record, around 84% of them singletons. Together, the top ten hold more than 3% of the sample. Sequencing input: PBMCs. The receptors were gathered from a man between 35 and 55 years old in good health and CMV-seropositive.

The chain combines TRBV5-6 with TRBJ2-2, with TRBD2 identical over 7 bases. The V gene's germline CDR1 is SGHDT and CDR2 YYEEEE. The CDR3 is made up of 15 amino acids. After removal of 1 base from V and 5 bases from J, the junction contained 5 bases not matched to a gene. The CDR3 coding sequence is TGTGCCAGCAGCTTGCGTTCGGGGGGTACCGGGGAGCTGTTTTTT. This gives the protein CASSLRSGGTGELFF.

This chain connects TRBV5-4 to TRBJ2-5; TRBD2 aligns across 11 bases. The DNA end lines up better with TRBJ2-7; the J call may be wrong. CDR3 length: 17 amino acids. Germline V gives CDR1 SGHNT, CDR2 YYREEE (reference sequence). The CDR3 coding sequence is TGTGCCAGCAGCTTGGGGGCTAGCGGGGGGCTCTCCTACGAGCAGTACTTC. Residues: CASSLGASGGLSYEQYF.

The rearrangement joins TRBV11-2 to TRBJ2-1; the match to TRBD2 covers 11 bases. V shed 1 base and J 8 bases; nucleotides not matched to a gene: 4. The CDR3 covers 15 residues. CDR1 SGHAT and CDR2 FQNNGV come from the germline V gene. CDR3 sequence (DNA): TGTGCCAGCAGCTTAGTAGCGGGAGGGCAGGATGAGCAGTTCTTC. Encoded protein: CASSLVAGGQDEQFF.

The V and J genes are TRBV27 and TRBJ2-1; 11 bases line up with TRBD2. V dropped 5 bases and J dropped 6; count of bases not matched to a gene: 6. The CDR3 consists of 15 residues. The germline V gene encodes CDR1 MNHEY and CDR2 SMNVEV (reference sequence). DNA for the CDR3: TGTGCCAGCAGTCCCGGACTAGCGGGTCTCAATGAGCAGTTCTTC. This codes for CASSPGLAGLNEQFF.

The chain is built from TRBV5-1 and TRBJ2-3; a possible D gene is TRBD2 (6 bases). The germline V gene has CDR1 SGHRS and CDR2 YFSETQ. Trimming cost V 4 bases and J 3 bases, with 15 bases left between them. This CDR3 comprises 15 residues. The CDR3 spells CASSQNRGRTDTQYF. CDR3 bases: TGCGCCAGCAGCCAAAACCGTGGGAGGACAGATACGCAGTATTTT.

The rearrangement links TRBV27 to TRBJ2-7; the D gene is possibly TRBD1 (7 bases). This CDR3 is built from 13 residues. Germline assignment: CDR1 MNHEY and CDR2 SMNVEV (reference sequence). The V end lost 5 bases, the J end lost 7 bases, and 15 bases lay between the germline ends. The chain's CDR3 is CASSRGTALEQYF. CDR3 in DNA: TGTGCCAGCAGTCGGGGGACAGCTCTAGAGCAGTACTTC.

This clone showed up just a few times. The J gene is TRBJ1-3, the V gene TRBV6-1, with D tentatively TRBD1 (6 bases). Trimming left V 3 bases short and J 0 bases short, with 9 bases between. CDR1 and CDR2 from the germline V gene are MNHNS and SASEGT. This CDR3 is 15 amino acids long. The CDR3: CASSDTGLSGNTIYF. CDR3 in DNA: TGTGCCAGCAGTGACACAGGGCTCTCTGGAAACACCATATATTTT.

The J gene is TRBJ1-1, the V gene TRBV2; 7 bases are shared with TRBD1. With V trimmed by 6 bases and J by 3 bases, 7 bases remained unmatched. CDR3 length equals 14 residues. Germline V gene sequence: CDR1 SNHLY, CDR2 FYNNEI. The CDR3 DNA is TGTGCCAGCAGCCTTGTCAGGGGGGACACTGAAGCTTTCTTT. Translating it yields CASSLVRGDTEAFF.

The table lists this clone with a few counts. The V call is TRBV19, the J call TRBJ1-2, with D possibly matching TRBD1 (5 bases). V was trimmed by 4 bases and J by 2 bases, leaving 17 bases between them. The CDR3 consists of 16 residues. CDR1 and CDR2 from the germline V gene are LNHDA and SQIVND (reference sequence). The CDR3: CASSTQGVGTNYGYTF. The CDR3 DNA reads TGTGCCAGTAGTACTCAGGGCGTGGGAACGAACTATGGCTACACCTTC. Supplemented by reference TRBV19 and TRBJ1-2, the full variable domain reads DGGITQSPKYLFRKEGQNVTLSCEQNLNHDAMYWYRQDPGQGLRLIYYSQIVNDFQKGDIAEGYSVSREKKESFPLTVTSAQKNPTAFYLCASSTQGVGTNYGYTFGSGTRLTVV.

This clone was counted once. This chain joins TRBV28 and TRBJ1-2; D uncertain. Trimming left V 7 bases short and J 4 bases short, with 16 bases between. There are 14 residues in the CDR3. Germline V lookup: CDR1 MDHEN, CDR2 SYDVKM. The CDR3 here is CASKTSYGGYGYTF. The DNA for the CDR3 is TGTGCCAGCAAAACGTCTTACGGTGGCTATGGCTACACCTTC.

The V gene is TRBV6-1, the J gene TRBJ2-2, with D uncertain. This CDR3 has 14 residues. Looked up from germline, CDR1 is MNHNS and CDR2 is SASEGT. Trimming pared 5 bases from V and 1 base from J, leaving 8 bases between. This CDR3 is CASSREWNTGELFF. The CDR3 region has the DNA TGTGCCAGCAGTCGAGAGTGGAACACCGGGGAGCTGTTTTTT.

A remark on this clone: The junction departs from the called germline gene at one end, perhaps through a read error. The V and J genes are TRBV5-1 and TRBJ1-1; 9 bases are shared with TRBD1. Germline V gene lookup returns CDR1 SGHRS and CDR2 YFSETQ. CDR3 size: 13 residues. CDR3 sequence: CASTLGTGLEAFF. CDR3 nucleotides: TGCGCCAGCACCTTGGGGACAGGGCTCGAAGCTTTCTTT.

This clone has just a few counts. The CDR3, as DNA: TGTGCCAGCAGCTCCCGACTAGCGGAGAACACCGGGGAGCTGTTTTTT. Translated: CASSSRLAENTGELFF. The chain links TRBV11-2 to TRBJ2-2; 9 positions match TRBD2. The CDR3 extends over 16 amino acids. With V trimmed by 4 bases and J by 1 base, 4 bases remained unmatched. Germline values: CDR1 SGHAT, CDR2 FQNNGV.

CDR3 sequence (DNA): TGTGCCAGCAGCCCCCTGGGGCGGGGGGACTCTCCGCGGGAGCAGTACTTC. Encoded protein: CASSPLGRGDSPREQYF. The V call is TRBV7-9, the J call TRBJ2-7; 8 bases align to TRBD2. V dropped 5 bases and J dropped 7; count of bases not matched to a gene: 19. CDR1 SEHNR and CDR2 FQNEAQ come from the germline V gene (reference sequence). The CDR3 covers 17 residues.

The chain carries TRBV6-5 and TRBJ2-1, with D possibly TRBD2 on 6 matching bases. CDR1 is MNHEY and CDR2 is SVGAGI in the germline V gene. V lost 5 bases and J 6 bases, leaving 17 bases between the germline ends. CDR3 size: 15 residues. CDR3 DNA: TGTGCCAGCAGTAGACCGGGACTGACGACCAATGAGCAGTTCTTC. It is translated as CASSRPGLTTNEQFF.

This clone was recorded once. This chain uses TRBV9 with TRBJ1-1, with D possibly being TRBD1 (6 bases). The ends were cut back, 3 bases at V and 6 bases at J, with 18 bases in the middle. CDR3 length: 15 amino acids. Germline V gene lookup returns CDR1 SGDLS and CDR2 YYNGEE. This CDR3 is CASSATGIPTPEAFF. CDR3 DNA: TGTGCCAGCAGCGCTACAGGGATACCCACCCCTGAAGCTTTCTTT.

The chain recombines TRBV7-9 with TRBJ2-3, with 12 bases aligning to TRBD2. V gave up 3 bases and J gave up 3 bases; unmatched junction bases: 1. Germline values: CDR1 SEHNR, CDR2 FQNEAQ (reference sequence). This CDR3 contains 15 residues. CDR3 nucleotides: TGTGCCAGCAGCTTTCTAGCGGGAGGGACAGATACGCAGTATTTT. Protein sequence: CASSFLAGGTDTQYF.